What follows are 24 T cell receptor beta chains derived from one specimen sequenced in a study of T cell changes during pregnancy in multiple sclerosis. Clones were read by immunoSEQ multiplex PCR, and TCRdb kept only the in-frame ones, dropping some. The sample lists approximately 36,000 clones; approximately 93% were seen once. Sequenced material: CD4+ T cells from peripheral blood mononuclear cells, taken in the first trimester of pregnancy. The origin of the receptors is a female donor with multiple sclerosis, enrolled in a pregnancy study.

This clone has only one observation. The chain uses TRBV7-8 and TRBJ2-2, with TRBD2 matching 11 bases. CDR1 is SGHVS, CDR2 FQNEAQ, per germline. The CDR3 sequence is 15 residues long. Unmatched junction bases numbered 3, after V lost 4 bases and J lost 5 bases. CDR3 nucleotide sequence: TGTGCCAGCAGCTGGGGGACTAGCGGAACCGGGGAGCTGTTTTTT. Amino acid sequence: CASSWGTSGTGELFF.

This clone was counted a single time. The rearrangement uses TRBV7-3 and TRBJ2-6, with 7 positions matching TRBD2. Looked up from germline, CDR1 is SGHTA and CDR2 is FQGTGA. Unmatched junction bases numbered 0, after V lost 1 base and J lost 0 bases. The length of the CDR3 is 16 residues. The CDR3 reads CASSLRGGSGANVLTF. The CDR3 nucleotides are TGTGCCAGCAGCTTAAGGGGGGGCTCTGGGGCCAACGTCCTGACTTTC.

CDR3 DNA: TGTGCCAGCAGTGCCTCCGGGATCCGAGCTTCTGGGGCCAACGTCCTGACTTTC. It encodes CASSASGIRASGANVLTF. The gene calls are TRBV28 and TRBJ2-6; perhaps TRBD2 as D (5 bases). Germline V gene lookup returns CDR1 MDHEN and CDR2 SYDVKM. Between the trimmed V and J ends, which lost 5 bases and 1 base, there was a span of 18 bases. CDR3 length: 18 residues.

The gene calls are TRBV18 and TRBJ1-1; unclear D gene. V shed 4 bases and J shed 0 bases, with 12 bases lying between them. The CDR3 loop spans 15 amino acids. Germline V gene data show CDR1 as KGHSH and CDR2 as LQKENI. Here the CDR3 DNA reads TGTGCCAGCTCACTCGGAGGAGCCATGAACACTGAAGCTTTCTTT. This translates into CASSLGGAMNTEAFF.

The gene calls are TRBV4-1 and TRBJ1-5, with a weak D call TRBD1 (5 bases). The CDR3 is made up of 16 amino acids. With 0 bases removed from V and 1 base from J, the gap between germline ends came to 10 bases. CDR1 and CDR2 from the germline V gene are MGHRA and YSYEKL. In nucleotides, the CDR3 is TGCGCCAGCAGCCAAGAAATACAGGCGAGCAATCAGCCCCAGCATTTT. Translated: CASSQEIQASNQPQHF.

The rearrangement uses TRBV7-6 and TRBJ1-1, with D hard to call. CDR3 length equals 13 residues. Trimming took off 1 base at V and 5 bases at J, with 8 bases between the two ends. Looked up from germline, CDR1 is SGHVS and CDR2 is FNYEAQ. For the CDR3, the DNA is TGTGCCAGCAGCTTAGGGAGGGAGACTGAAGCTTTCTTT. It encodes CASSLGRETEAFF.

The CDR3 here is CASSSNKGTVSYEQYF. DNA of the CDR3: TGTGCCAGCAGCTCTAATAAGGGGACAGTTTCCTACGAGCAGTACTTC. The gene calls are TRBV7-9 and TRBJ2-7; 7 bases fit TRBD1. The CDR3 is 16 residues long. The trim removed 4 bases at V and 1 base at J, leaving 10 bases unmatched. Germline CDR1 reads SEHNR; CDR2 reads FQNEAQ (reference sequence).

The chain is built from TRBV2 and TRBJ2-1, with TRBD2 identical over 10 bases. The CDR3 covers 13 residues. Trimming cost V 8 bases and J 7 bases; bases outside gene matches: 5. CDR1 SNHLY and CDR2 FYNNEI come from the germline V gene. The CDR3 sequence: CASVIAGGNEQFF. The CDR3 DNA reads TGTGCCAGCGTAATAGCGGGGGGAAATGAGCAGTTCTTC.

The chain combines TRBV7-3 with TRBJ2-7, with 10 bases fitting TRBD1. V shed 7 bases and J 3 bases; nucleotides not matched to a gene: 9. The germline gives CDR1 SGHTA, CDR2 FQGTGA. This CDR3 contains 15 residues. The CDR3 region is CASNEIRDRGYEQYF. For the CDR3, the DNA is TGTGCCAGCAACGAAATCCGGGACAGGGGCTACGAGCAGTACTTC.

The chain employs TRBV2 and TRBJ1-6, with D unresolved. This CDR3 has 14 residues. Trimming took off 6 bases at V and 6 bases at J, with 12 bases between the two ends. CDR1 and CDR2 from the germline V gene are SNHLY and FYNNEI. CDR3 sequence (DNA): TGTGCCAGCAGACCCAGGAGGCTTAATTCACCCCTCCACTTT. Its protein is CASRPRRLNSPLHF.

J is TRBJ2-3 and V is TRBV11-1, with 13 bases fitting TRBD2. The CDR3 totals 19 residues. V dropped 4 bases and J dropped 0; count of bases not matched to a gene: 10. The germline V gene encodes CDR1 SGHAT and CDR2 FQDESV (reference sequence). CDR3 DNA: TGTGCCAGCAGCTCCCCTCTGACTAGCGGGAGGACTAGCACAGATACGCAGTATTTT. It specifies CASSSPLTSGRTSTDTQYF.

V and J are TRBV4-1 and TRBJ1-2, with D unclear. The CDR3 contains 11 residues. The V and J ends lost 4 bases and 4 bases respectively, with 4 bases between them. The germline gives CDR1 MGHRA, CDR2 YSYEKL. In nucleotides, the CDR3 is TGCGCCAGCAGCCCCGGCTATGGCTACACCTTC. This codes for CASSPGYGYTF.

The rearrangement links TRBV5-1 to TRBJ2-7, with a weak D call TRBD2 (5 bases). The CDR3 covers 13 residues. Germline values: CDR1 SGHRS, CDR2 YFSETQ. The V gene lost 2 bases and the J gene lost 2 bases, with 8 bases spanning the gap. This chain's CDR3 is CASSFEGPYEQYF. The CDR3 DNA is TGCGCCAGCAGCTTTGAGGGTCCCTACGAGCAGTACTTC.

The genes are TRBV6-5 and TRBJ2-7, with 8 nucleotides matching TRBD2. CDR3 length: 15 amino acids. Germline assignment: CDR1 MNHEY and CDR2 SVGAGI. Germline trimming cut 6 bases from V and 4 bases from J; bases unmatched to any gene: 11. The CDR3 DNA reads TGTGCCAGCAGGGACCTAGCGGGCCTTTTTTACGAGCAGTACTTC. Translating it yields CASRDLAGLFYEQYF.

V gene TRBV28 combines with J gene TRBJ2-7; the D gene is possibly TRBD2 (6 bases). With 2 bases removed from V and 0 bases from J, the gap between germline ends came to 8 bases. The CDR3 extends over 14 amino acids. In germline, CDR1 is MDHEN, CDR2 SYDVKM. CDR3 DNA: TGTGCCAGCAGTTTACACGGGAGCTCCTACGAGCAGTACTTC. Protein sequence: CASSLHGSSYEQYF.

The J gene is TRBJ1-1, the V gene TRBV7-3; D may be TRBD1 (5 bases). Trimming took off 2 bases at V and 1 base at J, with 11 bases between the two ends. Germline CDR1 is SGHTA and CDR2 is FQGTGA. The CDR3 length is 15 residues. The CDR3 nucleotides read TGTGCCAGCAGCTTATTAGGGGCCCCGAACACTGAAGCTTTCTTT. Protein: CASSLLGAPNTEAFF.

The chain recombines TRBV5-1 with TRBJ1-1; TRBD1 matches 9 bases. V lost 4 bases, J lost 2 bases, and 3 bases stayed unmatched. The CDR3 totals 14 residues. Germline loops: CDR1 SGHRS, CDR2 YFSETQ. CDR3 in DNA: TGCGCCAGCAGCAGAACAGGGGGCAACACTGAAGCTTTCTTT. Translated, it gives CASSRTGGNTEAFF.

The chain recombines TRBV15 with TRBJ1-2, with 10 bases aligning to TRBD1. Germline CDR1 is LNHNV and CDR2 is YYDKDF (reference sequence). The CDR3 has 17 residues. The V and J ends lost 2 bases and 3 bases, in that order; junction bases with no gene match: 9. CDR3 nucleotides: TGTGCCACCAGCAGATATGGACAGGGGGGAAGAGACTATGGCTACACCTTC. Translated, it gives CATSRYGQGGRDYGYTF.

This clone was found once. The chain is built from TRBV27 and TRBJ1-6; D not certain. The CDR3 length is 12 residues. Trimming removed 6 bases from V and 8 bases from J, with 8 bases in between. The germline V gene has CDR1 MNHEY and CDR2 SMNVEV (reference sequence). The CDR3 sequence: CASRESDSPLHF. The CDR3 DNA follows: TGTGCCAGCAGGGAGAGTGATTCACCCCTCCACTTT.

This sequence joins TRBV7-2 and TRBJ2-2, with 7 bases aligning to TRBD1. Germline values: CDR1 SGHTA, CDR2 FQGNSA. Trimming at V came to 1 base and at J to 1 base, leaving 6 bases not matched to a gene. The CDR3 extends over 17 amino acids. The CDR3 DNA is TGTGCCAGCAGCTTAGGGTTGAGGGGGCGGAACACCGGGGAGCTGTTTTTT. As protein: CASSLGLRGRNTGELFF.

V gene TRBV5-1 combines with J gene TRBJ2-1; 12 positions agree with TRBD2. Germline V CDR1 and CDR2: SGHRS, YFSETQ. The trim removed 3 bases at V and 0 bases at J, leaving 7 bases unmatched. The CDR3 runs 18 residues. This chain's CDR3 is CASSSGLAGYSSYNEQFF. The CDR3 nucleotides read TGCGCCAGCAGCTCAGGACTAGCGGGGTATAGCTCCTACAATGAGCAGTTCTTC. Together with reference TRBV5-1 and TRBJ2-1, the CDR3 gives the full variable domain: KAGVTQTPRYLIKTRGQQVTLSCSPISGHRSVSWYQQTPGQGLQFLFEYFSETQRNKGNFPGRFSGRQFSNSRSEMNVSTLELGDSALYLCASSSGLAGYSSYNEQFFGPGTRLTVL.

V gene TRBV6-1 combines with J gene TRBJ1-4; 7 bases are a match to TRBD1. CDR1 and CDR2 from the germline V gene are MNHNS and SASEGT. After removal of 10 bases from V and 0 bases from J, the junction contained 8 bases not matched to a gene. The CDR3 spans 15 residues. The CDR3 nucleotides are TGTGCCACCGACAGGGAGCCTTCAACTAATGAAAAACTGTTTTTT. Residues: CATDREPSTNEKLFF.

The chain recombines TRBV9 with TRBJ2-5, with a possible D match to TRBD1 (5 bases). The CDR3 is 14 residues long. CDR1 is SGDLS and CDR2 is YYNGEE in the germline V gene. Trimming stripped 2 bases from V and 1 base from J, with 9 bases between. The CDR3 is CASSVGASQETQYF. The CDR3 coding sequence is TGTGCCAGCAGCGTTGGGGCCTCCCAAGAGACCCAGTACTTC. Supplemented by reference TRBV9 and TRBJ2-5, the full variable domain reads DSGVTQTPKHLITATGQRVTLRCSPRSGDLSVYWYQQSLDQGLQFLIQYYNGEERAKGNILERFSAQQFPDLHSELNLSSLELGDSALYFCASSVGASQETQYFGPGTRLLVL.

This clone is a singleton in its sample. V and J are TRBV11-3 and TRBJ2-2, with D hard to call. The V and J ends lost 5 bases and 3 bases respectively, with 4 bases between them. CDR3 length equals 12 residues. CDR1 is SGHNT, CDR2 YENEEA, per germline. DNA of the CDR3: TGTGCCAGCAGCCCGGACACCGGGGAGCTGTTTTTT. It specifies CASSPDTGELFF.